Below are 22 T cell receptor beta chains sequenced from a single sample in a study of T cell responses to AZD1222 COVID-19 vaccine. Assay: immunoSEQ multiplex PCR; the TCRdb copy retains only in-frame clones and omits some. This repertoire shows over 100,000 clones, approximately 89% found once; its top ten account for approximately 4.5%. This material consisted of peripheral blood, taken on day 0 of AZD1222 vaccination. These receptors were taken from an adult in good health.

The gene calls are TRBV29-1 and TRBJ2-2, with TRBD2 identical over 7 bases. The CDR3 extends over 13 amino acids. Unmatched junction bases numbered 4, after V lost 4 bases and J lost 5 bases. The germline gives CDR1 SQVTM, CDR2 ANQGSEA. The DNA for the CDR3 is TGCAGCGTTGGGTCCGGGGGGACCGGGGAGCTGTTTTTT. This translates into CSVGSGGTGELFF.

The CDR3 loop reads CASSKDAGDQPQHF. The CDR3 bases are TGTGCCAGCAGCAAAGATGCGGGGGACCAGCCCCAGCATTTT. V usage is TRBV21-1 and J usage is TRBJ1-5. TRBV21-1 is a listed pseudogene. The CDR3 runs to 14 residues.

The J gene is TRBJ1-1, the V gene TRBV5-1, with a possible D match to TRBD1 (6 bases). The CDR3 extends over 14 amino acids. V lost 2 bases and J lost 8, with 16 bases in between. Germline CDR1 reads SGHRS; CDR2 reads YFSETQ. CDR3 loop: CASSLVGGPQEAFF. In DNA form, the CDR3 reads TGCGCCAGCAGCTTAGTAGGGGGGCCTCAGGAAGCTTTCTTT.

The chain couples TRBV18 to TRBJ1-6, with TRBD1 matching over 8 bases. Losses at the gene ends were 4 bases for V and 6 bases for J; bases not matched to a gene: 8. This CDR3 is 16 amino acids long. Germline V gives CDR1 KGHSH, CDR2 LQKENI. The CDR3 reads CASSLSTGAGNSPLHF. CDR3 nucleotides: TGTGCCAGCTCACTTTCGACAGGGGCGGGTAATTCACCCCTCCACTTT.

In nucleotides, the CDR3 is TGTGCCAGCAGCCCCTGGCAGGGGGTTAACTATGGCTACACCTTC. As protein: CASSPWQGVNYGYTF. V gene TRBV11-2 combines with J gene TRBJ1-2, with 7 nucleotides matching TRBD1. Germline lookup yields CDR1 SGHAT and CDR2 FQNNGV. Trimming removed 5 bases from V and 1 base from J; junction bases left unmatched: 7. The CDR3 has 15 residues.

This chain uses TRBV19 with TRBJ2-5; D is perhaps TRBD1 (6 bases). Between the trimmed V and J ends, which lost 5 bases and 3 bases, there was a span of 10 bases. Germline assignment: CDR1 LNHDA and CDR2 SQIVND (reference sequence). The CDR3 has 13 residues. The CDR3 region is CASSPWTEETQYF. The CDR3 DNA follows: TGTGCCAGTAGTCCATGGACAGAAGAGACCCAGTACTTC.

The gene calls are TRBV29-1 and TRBJ1-1, with D possibly TRBD1 on 5 matching bases. CDR1 and CDR2 (germline): SQVTM, ANQGSEA. Trimming took 6 bases from V and 3 from J, leaving 23 bases between them. The CDR3 loop spans 16 amino acids. The DNA of the CDR3 is TGCAGCGTGGACGGACGGGACCAAGGCCCCCACACTGAAGCTTTCTTT. The encoded protein is CSVDGRDQGPHTEAFF.

The chain employs TRBV5-1 and TRBJ2-1; possibly TRBD2 for D (6 bases). The CDR3 has 14 amino acids. CDR1 SGHRS and CDR2 YFSETQ come from the germline V gene. V lost 5 bases and J lost 1, with 10 bases in between. The CDR3 DNA follows: TGCGCCAGCAGATCCCGGGGGTCCTACAATGAGCAGTTCTTC. Protein product: CASRSRGSYNEQFF.

The chain recombines TRBV23-1 with TRBJ2-5, with 7 bases matching TRBD2. TRBV23-1 is identified as an open reading frame with a role that is uncertain. J gave up 5 bases and V 1 base, and 7 bases lay outside the gene matches. CDR3 length equals 15 residues. The CDR3, as DNA: TGCGCCAGCAGTCAATGGGATGCGGGGGTGGAGACCCAGTACTTC. Encoded protein: CASSQWDAGVETQYF.

As DNA, the CDR3 is TGTGCCAGCAGCTTAGTCGGACAGGGGGCCTTTGGAAACACCATATATTTT. It is translated as CASSLVGQGAFGNTIYF. The genes are TRBV7-2 and TRBJ1-3; TRBD1 matches 11 bases. Trimming removed 1 base from V and 3 bases from J; junction bases left unmatched: 5. The CDR3 loop spans 17 amino acids. Germline loops: CDR1 SGHTA, CDR2 FQGNSA. Full variable domain (missing parts from reference TRBV7-2 and TRBJ1-3): GAGVSQSPSNKVTEKGKDVELRCDPISGHTALYWYRQSLGQGLEFLIYFQGNSAPDKSGLPSDRFSAERTGGSVSTLTIQRTQQEDSAVYLCASSLVGQGAFGNTIYFGEGSWLTVV.

The chain uses TRBV19 and TRBJ1-4, with D tentatively TRBD1 (5 bases). The CDR3 sequence is 19 residues long. Germline CDR1 LNHDA, CDR2 SQIVND (reference sequence). Trimming cost V 0 bases and J 3 bases, with 20 bases left between them. CDR3 nucleotide sequence: TGTGCCAGTAGTATAGATCGAGTGCGGGGATACAGGTCTAATGAAAAACTGTTTTTT. This translates into CASSIDRVRGYRSNEKLFF. Full variable domain (outside the CDR3, taken from reference TRBV19 and TRBJ1-4): DGGITQSPKYLFRKEGQNVTLSCEQNLNHDAMYWYRQDPGQGLRLIYYSQIVNDFQKGDIAEGYSVSREKKESFPLTVTSAQKNPTAFYLCASSIDRVRGYRSNEKLFFGSGTQLSVL.

This chain connects TRBV5-1 to TRBJ2-7; 8 positions agree with TRBD1. The germline V gene has CDR1 SGHRS and CDR2 YFSETQ. Germline trimming cut 0 bases from V and 1 base from J; bases unmatched to any gene: 12. The CDR3 sequence is 18 residues long. The CDR3: CASSLGRGDRILSYEQYF. CDR3 bases: TGCGCCAGCAGCTTGGGAAGGGGGGACAGGATCCTTTCCTACGAGCAGTACTTC.

The CDR3 DNA is TGTGCCAGCAGCTTGCCGGGGGAAAATTCACCCCTCCACTTT. Translating it yields CASSLPGENSPLHF. The rearrangement joins TRBV5-6 to TRBJ1-6; D might be TRBD1 (5 bases). CDR1 is SGHDT, CDR2 YYEEEE, per germline. Trimming pared 1 base from V and 7 bases from J, leaving 9 bases between. This CDR3 has 14 residues.

V and J are TRBV5-5 and TRBJ1-1; 7 nucleotides align to TRBD1. The CDR3 is 15 amino acids. CDR1 and CDR2 from the germline V gene are SGHKS and YYEKEE (reference sequence). With V trimmed by 1 base and J by 1 base, 4 bases remained unmatched. This CDR3 is CASSLFDRANTEAFF. The CDR3, as DNA: TGTGCCAGCAGCTTGTTCGACAGGGCGAACACTGAAGCTTTCTTT.

Note on this clone: Additional DNA sequences in this sample encode the identical CDR3. This sequence joins TRBV5-6 and TRBJ1-3, with D unresolved. The CDR3 totals 15 residues. The V gene lost 4 bases and the J gene lost 4 bases, with 15 bases spanning the gap. Per germline, CDR1 SGHDT and CDR2 YYEEEE. The DNA for the CDR3 is TGTGCCAGCAGCCTGGATCGCGACACGGGAAACACCATATATTTT. Its translation: CASSLDRDTGNTIYF.

The chain employs TRBV28 and TRBJ1-2, with a tentative D call TRBD1 (6 bases). The CDR3 totals 15 residues. In germline, CDR1 is MDHEN, CDR2 SYDVKM. Trimming removed 6 bases from V and 0 bases from J, with 14 bases in between. CDR3 DNA: TGTGCCAGCAGCGAGACGGACAGTCCTAACTATGGCTACACCTTC. It specifies CASSETDSPNYGYTF.

This chain connects TRBV6-5 to TRBJ1-5, with TRBD1 matching over 8 bases. The CDR3 is 15 residues long. Germline loops: CDR1 MNHEY, CDR2 SVGAGI. V gave up 6 bases and J gave up 1 base; unmatched junction bases: 5. The CDR3 loop reads CASSGQGASNQPQHF. In DNA, the CDR3 is TGTGCCAGCAGCGGTCAGGGGGCGAGCAATCAGCCCCAGCATTTT.

This clone was observed a handful of times. CDR3 loop: CAWRDARRNTIYF. The CDR3 nucleotides are TGTGCCTGGAGGGACGCCCGTAGAAACACCATATATTTT. The genes are TRBV30 and TRBJ1-3; D unresolved. Per the germline V gene, CDR1 is GTSNPN and CDR2 is SVGIG (reference sequence). V was shortened by 3 bases and J by 5 bases, with 11 bases between the two germline ends. This CDR3 has 13 residues.

V gene TRBV19 combines with J gene TRBJ1-5; no definite D call. Germline V gene data show CDR1 as LNHDA and CDR2 as SQIVND (reference sequence). V lost 3 bases and J lost 0, with 9 bases in between. This CDR3 region has 15 residues. DNA of the CDR3: TGTGCCAGTAGTATCGGGCAATTTAGCAATCAGCCCCAGCATTTT. Translating gives CASSIGQFSNQPQHF.

This sequence joins TRBV5-4 and TRBJ2-7; 8 positions match TRBD1. Trimming at V came to 5 bases and at J to 5 bases, leaving 12 bases not matched to a gene. The length of the CDR3 is 15 residues. Per the germline V gene, CDR1 is SGHNT and CDR2 is YYREEE (reference sequence). CDR3 nucleotide sequence: TGTGCCAGCAGACGAGGACAGGGAGAGATCCACGAGCAGTACTTC. Amino acids: CASRRGQGEIHEQYF.

The chain has TRBV30 and TRBJ1-6, with 9 bases that match TRBD1. The CDR3 has 14 residues. V shed 4 bases and J 7 bases; nucleotides not matched to a gene: 5. Germline V gene sequence: CDR1 GTSNPN, CDR2 SVGIG (reference sequence). The CDR3 protein is CAWTLGQGNSPLHF. The CDR3 DNA sequence: TGTGCCTGGACCCTTGGACAGGGGAATTCACCCCTCCACTTT.

The chain is built from TRBV6-6 and TRBJ1-2; TRBD1 agrees at 9 bases. J lost 7 bases, V lost 7 bases, and 10 bases had no gene match. This CDR3 contains 14 residues. In germline, CDR1 is MNHNY, CDR2 SVGAGI (reference sequence). The CDR3 reads CASNIQGASSGYTF. CDR3 in DNA: TGTGCCAGCAACATACAGGGGGCAAGCTCTGGCTACACCTTC.